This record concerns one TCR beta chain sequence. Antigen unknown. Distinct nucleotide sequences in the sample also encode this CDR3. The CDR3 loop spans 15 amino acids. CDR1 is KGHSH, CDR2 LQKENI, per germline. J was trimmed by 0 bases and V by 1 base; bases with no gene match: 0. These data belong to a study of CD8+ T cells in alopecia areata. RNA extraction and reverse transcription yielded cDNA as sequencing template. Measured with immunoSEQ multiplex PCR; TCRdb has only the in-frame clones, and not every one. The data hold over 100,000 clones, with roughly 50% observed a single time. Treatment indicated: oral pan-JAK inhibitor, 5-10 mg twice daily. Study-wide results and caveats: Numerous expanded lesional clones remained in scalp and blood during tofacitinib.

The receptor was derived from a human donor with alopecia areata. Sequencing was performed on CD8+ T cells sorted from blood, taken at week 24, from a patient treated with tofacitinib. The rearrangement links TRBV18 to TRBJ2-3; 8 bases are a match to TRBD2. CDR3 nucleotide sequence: TGTGCCAGCTCACCACTAGCGGGGAGCACAGATACGCAGTATTTT. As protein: CASSPLAGSTDTQYF.